The 18 T cell receptor beta chains below all came from one sample that was sequenced in a study of HIV-infected patients and healthy controls. TCRdb called the 5' RACE reads again in MiXCR, with one record for every CDR3 protein. The profile shows approximately 67,000 distinct CDR3 sequences, approximately 15% of them singletons. The sample was CD4+ T cells from blood. The receptors originated from a human donor in good health.

This clonotype appeared many times. J is TRBJ2-5 and V is TRBV5-6; 7 nucleotides agree with TRBD2. Germline lookup yields CDR1 SGHDT and CDR2 YYEEEE. The CDR3 length is 13 residues. Unmatched junction bases numbered 1, after V lost 4 bases and J lost 1 base. CDR3 DNA: TGTGCCAGCAGCGGGGGGGGCCAAGAGACCCAGTACTTC. Residues: CASSGGGQETQYF.

This clonotype has ten or more counts. V usage is TRBV5-1 and J usage is TRBJ2-7; D is ambiguous. Deletions cut 0 bases from V and 0 bases from J, with 10 bases between. The CDR3 consists of 15 residues. The germline gives CDR1 SGHRS, CDR2 YFSETQ. CDR3 bases: TGCGCCAGCAGCTTGGACGGCTATAGCTCCTACGAGCAGTACTTC. It specifies CASSLDGYSSYEQYF. Full variable domain (missing parts from reference TRBV5-1 and TRBJ2-7): KAGVTQTPRYLIKTRGQQVTLSCSPISGHRSVSWYQQTPGQGLQFLFEYFSETQRNKGNFPGRFSGRQFSNSRSEMNVSTLELGDSALYLCASSLDGYSSYEQYFGPGTRLTVT.

The gene calls are TRBV11-2 and TRBJ2-7, with 7 bases aligning to TRBD2. The ends lost 1 base at V and 0 bases at J; junction bases unmatched: 3. This CDR3 has 15 amino acids. From germline, CDR1 is SGHAT and CDR2 FQNNGV. CDR3 sequence: CASSLGTSISYEQYF. The DNA of the CDR3 is TGTGCCAGCAGCTTAGGGACTAGTATCTCCTACGAGCAGTACTTC.

This clonotype was counted many times. The chain is built from TRBV6-5 and TRBJ2-1; a possible D gene is TRBD1 (6 bases). The ends were cut back, 6 bases at V and 2 bases at J, with 14 bases in the middle. From germline, CDR1 is MNHEY and CDR2 SVGAGI. This CDR3 region has 15 residues. DNA of the CDR3: TGTGCCAGCAGCCAGGCCCGACAGGCCTACAATGAGCAGTTCTTC. Protein sequence: CASSQARQAYNEQFF.

The chain is built from TRBV28 and TRBJ2-7; D ambiguous. CDR1 and CDR2 (germline): MDHEN, SYDVKM. There are 15 residues in the CDR3. V shed 6 bases and J shed 0 bases, with 15 bases lying between them. The CDR3 DNA reads as TGTGCCAGCAGCACCCCAGTGGCCGTCTCCTACGAGCAGTACTTC. This encodes CASSTPVAVSYEQYF.

This clonotype was observed at least ten times. V gene TRBV5-1 combines with J gene TRBJ2-3, with D possibly matching TRBD2 (5 bases). Trimming took off 6 bases at V and 6 bases at J, with 20 bases between the two ends. CDR1 and CDR2 from the germline V gene are SGHRS and YFSETQ. This CDR3 has 15 residues. The CDR3 DNA reads TGCGCCAGCACCCATACCCCGGGGTGGCAGGATACGCAGTATTTT. Its translation is CASTHTPGWQDTQYF.

The V and J genes are TRBV19 and TRBJ1-2; D gene ambiguous. The germline V gene has CDR1 LNHDA and CDR2 SQIVND (reference sequence). There are 15 residues in the CDR3. Trimming took off 3 bases at V and 3 bases at J, with 14 bases between the two ends. The CDR3 loop is CASSMGRGVDYGYTF. CDR3 sequence (DNA): TGTGCCAGTAGTATGGGTAGAGGAGTGGACTATGGCTACACCTTC.

This clonotype has a handful of counts. The chain couples TRBV9 to TRBJ1-1, with TRBD1 as a possible D gene (5 bases). The CDR3 contains 16 residues. Germline CDR1 is SGDLS and CDR2 is YYNGEE. Trimming removed 2 bases from V and 2 bases from J, with 16 bases in between. CDR3 nucleotide sequence: TGTGCCAGCAGCGTTGGGGGTTCCTCCCGCAACACTGAAGCTTTCTTT. Amino acids: CASSVGGSSRNTEAFF.

In its sample, this clonotype was seen a few times. This chain connects TRBV10-3 to TRBJ2-4; tentative D call: TRBD2 (6 bases). The CDR3 spans 14 residues. Germline V lookup: CDR1 ENHRY, CDR2 SYGVKD. V was cut by 11 bases and J by 0 bases, with 14 bases left in between. The CDR3 reads CAAGAGLAKNIQYF. The DNA for the CDR3 is TGTGCCGCCGGGGCGGGACTAGCCAAAAACATTCAGTACTTC.

The chain's CDR3 is CASSTRMRETQYF. The CDR3 DNA reads as TGCGCCAGCAGCACGCGGATGAGGGAGACCCAGTACTTC. J is TRBJ2-5 and V is TRBV4-1; D not resolved. Trimming stripped 5 bases from V and 5 bases from J, with 12 bases between. This CDR3 is 13 amino acids long. Looked up from germline, CDR1 is MGHRA and CDR2 is YSYEKL.

V usage is TRBV7-2 and J usage is TRBJ2-1, with 8 bases fitting TRBD2. CDR3 length equals 16 residues. Trimming removed 3 bases from V and 3 bases from J; junction bases left unmatched: 7. Germline V gene sequence: CDR1 SGHTA, CDR2 FQGNSA. The chain's CDR3 is CASSFGDRGGYNEQFF. CDR3 nucleotides: TGTGCCAGCAGCTTTGGGGATCGGGGGGGCTACAATGAGCAGTTCTTC.

This chain joins TRBV7-8 and TRBJ1-1, with no clear D. The germline V and J ends were trimmed by 7 bases and 1 base, with 19 bases remaining between them. The CDR3 consists of 16 residues. CDR1 is SGHVS, CDR2 FQNEAQ, per germline. The CDR3 is CASTPTVYSSNTEAFF. DNA for the CDR3: TGTGCCAGCACCCCGACCGTCTACAGTTCGAACACTGAAGCTTTCTTT.

This clonotype was seen at least ten times. V usage is TRBV28 and J usage is TRBJ1-5, with a possible D match to TRBD1 (6 bases). V was trimmed by 7 bases and J by 6 bases, leaving 16 bases between them. CDR1 is MDHEN, CDR2 SYDVKM, per germline. This CDR3 contains 14 residues. CDR3 bases: TGTGCCAGCACCATTGGGGGGGCCGGTCAGCCCCAGCATTTT. It is translated as CASTIGGAGQPQHF.

This chain joins TRBV5-6 and TRBJ2-5; D perhaps matches TRBD1 (5 bases). This CDR3 has 12 amino acids. From germline, CDR1 is SGHDT and CDR2 YYEEEE. V gave up 1 base and J gave up 4 bases, with 5 bases separating them. The DNA of the CDR3 is TGTGCCAGCAGCTTGCAGGGAGAGACCCAGTACTTC. It translates to CASSLQGETQYF.

The rearrangement links TRBV20-1 to TRBJ2-3; D is unresolved. Germline CDR1 and CDR2: DFQATT and SNEGSKA (reference sequence). There are 12 residues in the CDR3. V was clipped by 5 bases and J by 0 bases, with 6 bases between them. The CDR3 protein is CSAAPSTDTQYF. CDR3 coding DNA: TGCAGTGCTGCTCCTAGCACAGATACGCAGTATTTT.

A few counts support this clonotype. The V call is TRBV4-2, the J call TRBJ1-5; possibly TRBD1 for D (5 bases). Germline CDR1 reads LGHNA; CDR2 reads YNFKEQ. CDR3 length equals 18 residues. Trimming cost V 1 base and J 6 bases, with 22 bases left between them. The CDR3 coding sequence is TGTGCCAGCAGCCAAGTGGCGGGAGACAGAGGATTAAGTCAGCCCCAGCATTTT. This translates into CASSQVAGDRGLSQPQHF.

V usage is TRBV19 and J usage is TRBJ1-1; D is ambiguous. Trimming removed 1 base from V and 6 bases from J, with 15 bases in between. The CDR3 consists of 15 residues. Germline V gene data show CDR1 as LNHDA and CDR2 as SQIVND (reference sequence). The CDR3 spells CASSIALTAVSEAFF. The CDR3 nucleotides read TGTGCCAGTAGTATAGCGTTGACGGCCGTTTCTGAAGCTTTCTTT.

The V gene is TRBV28, the J gene TRBJ1-5, with D unclear. CDR3 length equals 11 residues. CDR1 MDHEN and CDR2 SYDVKM come from the germline V gene. Between the trimmed V and J ends, which lost 3 bases and 6 bases, there was a span of 3 bases. Written as DNA, the CDR3 is TGTGCCAGCAGTTTCGGTCAGCCCCAGCATTTT. It translates to CASSFGQPQHF.